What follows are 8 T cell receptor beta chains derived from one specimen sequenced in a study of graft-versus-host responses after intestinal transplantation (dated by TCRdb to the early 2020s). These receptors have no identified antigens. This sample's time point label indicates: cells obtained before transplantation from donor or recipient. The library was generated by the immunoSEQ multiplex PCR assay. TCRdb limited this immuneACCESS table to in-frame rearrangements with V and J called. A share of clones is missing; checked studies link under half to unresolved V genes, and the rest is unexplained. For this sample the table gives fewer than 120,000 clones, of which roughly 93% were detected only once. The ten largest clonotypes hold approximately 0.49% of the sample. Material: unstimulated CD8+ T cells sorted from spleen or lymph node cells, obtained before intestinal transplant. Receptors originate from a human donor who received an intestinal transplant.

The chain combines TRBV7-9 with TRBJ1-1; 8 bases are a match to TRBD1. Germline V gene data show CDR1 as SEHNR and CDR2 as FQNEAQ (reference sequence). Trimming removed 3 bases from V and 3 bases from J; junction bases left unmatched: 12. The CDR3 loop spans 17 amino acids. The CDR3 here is CASSFPEASDRDTEAFF. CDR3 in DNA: TGTGCCAGCAGCTTCCCAGAGGCCTCGGACAGGGACACTGAAGCTTTCTTT.

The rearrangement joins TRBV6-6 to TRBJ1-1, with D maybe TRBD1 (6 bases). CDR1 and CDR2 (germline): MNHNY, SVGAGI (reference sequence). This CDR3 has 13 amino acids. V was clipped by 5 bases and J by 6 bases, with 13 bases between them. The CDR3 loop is CASSHQGSAEAFF. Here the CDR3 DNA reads TGTGCCAGCAGTCATCAGGGGAGCGCTGAAGCTTTCTTT.

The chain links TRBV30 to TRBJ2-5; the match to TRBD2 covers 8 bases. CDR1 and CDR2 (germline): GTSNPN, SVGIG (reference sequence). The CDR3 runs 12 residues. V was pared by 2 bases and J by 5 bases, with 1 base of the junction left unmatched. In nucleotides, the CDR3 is TGTGCCTGGAGTCCGGGAGGGGAGACCCAGTACTTC. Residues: CAWSPGGETQYF. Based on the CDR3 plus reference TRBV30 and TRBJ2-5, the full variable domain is SQTIHQWPATLVQPVGSPLSLECTVEGTSNPNLYWYRQAAGRGLQLLFYSVGIGQISSEVPQNLSASRPQDRQFILSSKKLLLSDSGFYLCAWSPGGETQYFGPGTRLLVL.

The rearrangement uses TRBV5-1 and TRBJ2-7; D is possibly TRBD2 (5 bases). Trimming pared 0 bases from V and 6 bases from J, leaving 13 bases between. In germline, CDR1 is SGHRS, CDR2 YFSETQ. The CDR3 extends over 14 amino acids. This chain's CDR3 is CASSLEAALLEQYF. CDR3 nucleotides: TGCGCCAGCAGCTTGGAAGCGGCCCTCCTCGAGCAGTACTTC.

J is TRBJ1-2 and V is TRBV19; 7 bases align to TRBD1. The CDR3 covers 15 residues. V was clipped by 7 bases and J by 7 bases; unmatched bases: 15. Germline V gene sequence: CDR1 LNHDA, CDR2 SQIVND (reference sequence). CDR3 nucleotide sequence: TGTGCCAGTACTCCTTCGGGCAGGGGGGGCGCTGGCTACACCTTC. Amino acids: CASTPSGRGGAGYTF.

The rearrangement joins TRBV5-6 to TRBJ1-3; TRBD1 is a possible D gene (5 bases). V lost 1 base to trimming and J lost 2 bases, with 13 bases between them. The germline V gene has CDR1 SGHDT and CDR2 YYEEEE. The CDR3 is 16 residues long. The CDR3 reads CASSLTGLFAGNTIYF. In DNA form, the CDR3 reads TGTGCCAGCAGCTTGACAGGACTCTTCGCTGGAAACACCATATATTTT. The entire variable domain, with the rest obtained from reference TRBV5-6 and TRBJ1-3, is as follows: DAGVTQSPTHLIKTRGQQVTLRCSPKSGHDTVSWYQQALGQGPQFIFQYYEEEERQRGNFPDRFSGHQFPNYSSELNVNALLLGDSALYLCASSLTGLFAGNTIYFGEGSWLTVV.

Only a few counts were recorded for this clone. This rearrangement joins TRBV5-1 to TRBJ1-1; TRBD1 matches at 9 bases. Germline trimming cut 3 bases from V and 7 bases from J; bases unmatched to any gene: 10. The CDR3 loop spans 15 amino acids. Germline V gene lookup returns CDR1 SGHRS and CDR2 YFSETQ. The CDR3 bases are TGCGCCAGCAGCTGGGGATTGACAGGGGGTGGTGAAGCTTTCTTT. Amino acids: CASSWGLTGGGEAFF.

This CDR3 is CASSTGGELFF. CDR3 sequence (DNA): TGTGCCAGCAGTACTGGCGGGGAGCTGTTTTTT. V and J are TRBV25-1 and TRBJ2-2, with no clear D. Per the germline V gene, CDR1 is MGHDK and CDR2 is SYGVNS. This CDR3 comprises 11 residues. V dropped 5 bases and J dropped 7 bases, with 5 bases sitting between them.